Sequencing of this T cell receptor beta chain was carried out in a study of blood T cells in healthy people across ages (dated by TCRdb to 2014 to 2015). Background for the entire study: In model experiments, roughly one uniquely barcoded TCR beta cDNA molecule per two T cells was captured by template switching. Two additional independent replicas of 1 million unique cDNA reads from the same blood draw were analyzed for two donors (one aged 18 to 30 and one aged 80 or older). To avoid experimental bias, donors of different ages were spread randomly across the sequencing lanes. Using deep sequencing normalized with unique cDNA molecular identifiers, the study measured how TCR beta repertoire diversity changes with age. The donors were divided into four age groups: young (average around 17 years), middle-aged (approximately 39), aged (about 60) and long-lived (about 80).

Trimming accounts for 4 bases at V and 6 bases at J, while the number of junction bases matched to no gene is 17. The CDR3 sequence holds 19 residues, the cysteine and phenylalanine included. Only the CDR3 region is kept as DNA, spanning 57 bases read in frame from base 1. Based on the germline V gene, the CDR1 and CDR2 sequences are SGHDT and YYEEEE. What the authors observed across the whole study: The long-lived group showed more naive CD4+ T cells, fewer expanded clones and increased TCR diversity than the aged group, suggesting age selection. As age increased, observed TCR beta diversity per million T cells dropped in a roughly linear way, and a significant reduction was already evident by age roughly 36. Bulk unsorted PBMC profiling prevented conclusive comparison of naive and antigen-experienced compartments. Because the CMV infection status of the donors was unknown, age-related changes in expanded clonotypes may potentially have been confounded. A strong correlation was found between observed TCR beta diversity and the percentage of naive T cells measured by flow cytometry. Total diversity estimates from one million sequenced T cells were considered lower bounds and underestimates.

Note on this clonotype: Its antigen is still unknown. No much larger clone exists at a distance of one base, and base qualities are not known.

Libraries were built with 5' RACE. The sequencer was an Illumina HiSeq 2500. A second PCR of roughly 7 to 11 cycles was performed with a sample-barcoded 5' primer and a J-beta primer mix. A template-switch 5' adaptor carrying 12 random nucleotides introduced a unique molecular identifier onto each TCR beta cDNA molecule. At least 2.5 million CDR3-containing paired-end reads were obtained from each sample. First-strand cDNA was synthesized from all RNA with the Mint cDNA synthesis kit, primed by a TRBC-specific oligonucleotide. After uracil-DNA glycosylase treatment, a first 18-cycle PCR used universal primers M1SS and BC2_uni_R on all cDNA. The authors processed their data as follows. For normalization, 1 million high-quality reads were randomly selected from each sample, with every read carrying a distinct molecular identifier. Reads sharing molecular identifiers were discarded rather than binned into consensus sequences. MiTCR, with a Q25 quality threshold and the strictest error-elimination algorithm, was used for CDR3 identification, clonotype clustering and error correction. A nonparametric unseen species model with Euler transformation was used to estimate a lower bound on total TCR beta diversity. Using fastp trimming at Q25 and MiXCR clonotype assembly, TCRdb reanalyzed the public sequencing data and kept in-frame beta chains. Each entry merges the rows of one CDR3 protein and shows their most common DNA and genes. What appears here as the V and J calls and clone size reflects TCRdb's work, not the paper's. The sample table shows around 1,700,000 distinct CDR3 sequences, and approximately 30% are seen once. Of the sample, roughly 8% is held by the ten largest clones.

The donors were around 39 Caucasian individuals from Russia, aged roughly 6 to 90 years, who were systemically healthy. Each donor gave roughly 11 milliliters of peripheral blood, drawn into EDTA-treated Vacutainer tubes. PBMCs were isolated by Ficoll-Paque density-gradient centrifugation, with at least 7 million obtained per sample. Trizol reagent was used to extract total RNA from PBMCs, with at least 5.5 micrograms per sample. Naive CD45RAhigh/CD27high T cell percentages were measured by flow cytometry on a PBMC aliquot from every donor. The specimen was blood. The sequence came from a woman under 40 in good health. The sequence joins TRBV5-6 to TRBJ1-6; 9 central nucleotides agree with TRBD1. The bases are TGTGCCAGCAGCCTCCGGGACAGGGCCTATCAACGCAGTAATTCACCCCTCCACTTT. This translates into CASSLRDRAYQRSNSPLHF.